The 23 T cell receptor beta chains in this list originate from one sample, sequenced in a study of PD-1 blockade in classical Hodgkin lymphoma. The method was immunoSEQ multiplex PCR; TCRdb's version includes in-frame clones alone and lacks a portion of them. The data hold about 47,000 clones, with under 95% observed a single time. Specified time point: newly diagnosed, previously untreated cHL patient sample. Sequencing was carried out using peripheral blood mononuclear cells (PBMCs). These receptors originate from a human donor with classical Hodgkin lymphoma.

The J gene is TRBJ1-4, the V gene TRBV28; tentatively, D is TRBD1 (5 bases). Germline V gene data show CDR1 as MDHEN and CDR2 as SYDVKM. Trimming took 6 bases from V and 7 from J, leaving 18 bases between them. The CDR3 sequence is 15 residues long. The CDR3 loop reads CASSRRGGGTEKLFF. The CDR3 bases are TGTGCCAGCAGCCGTCGGGGGGGAGGGACTGAAAAACTGTTTTTT.

The chain has TRBV6-4 and TRBJ2-7, with 7 bases identical to TRBD2. V trimming: 4 bases; J trimming: 6 bases; junction bases outside the gene matches: 6. CDR1 is MRHNA and CDR2 is SNTAGT in the germline V gene. This CDR3 spans 13 amino acids. CDR3 in amino acids: CASSGAWGGEQYF. In DNA, the CDR3 is TGTGCCAGCAGTGGCGCGTGGGGGGGCGAGCAGTACTTC.

This rearrangement joins TRBV27 to TRBJ1-1, with 8 nucleotides matching TRBD1. CDR3 length: 18 residues. V lost 8 bases and J lost 5; bases outside the gene matches: 22. Germline-derived CDR1 and CDR2 are MNHEY and SMNVEV (reference sequence). The DNA for the CDR3 is TGTGCCAGCTGGGGACTCATACCGCTCAGGGGGCGAGGAACTGAAGCTTTCTTT. It is translated as CASWGLIPLRGRGTEAFF.

The chain employs TRBV5-1 and TRBJ2-7; TRBD2 aligns across 7 bases. The V and J ends lost 5 bases and 5 bases, in that order; junction bases with no gene match: 13. This CDR3 is 15 amino acids long. Germline-derived CDR1 and CDR2 are SGHRS and YFSETQ. CDR3 nucleotide sequence: TGCGCCAGCAGACCCCAAGCGGCGGGAGCCGACGAGCAGTACTTC. It encodes CASRPQAAGADEQYF.

The chain combines TRBV5-1 with TRBJ2-7, with a possible D match to TRBD1 (5 bases). Trimming stripped 0 bases from V and 2 bases from J, with 15 bases between. The V gene's germline CDR1 is SGHRS and CDR2 YFSETQ. The CDR3 spans 16 residues. The CDR3 is CASSLGKTVTTYEQYF. CDR3 DNA sequence: TGCGCCAGCAGCTTGGGCAAGACAGTTACGACCTACGAGCAGTACTTC. The full variable domain, with the rest looked up from reference TRBV5-1 and TRBJ2-7, is KAGVTQTPRYLIKTRGQQVTLSCSPISGHRSVSWYQQTPGQGLQFLFEYFSETQRNKGNFPGRFSGRQFSNSRSEMNVSTLELGDSALYLCASSLGKTVTTYEQYFGPGTRLTVT.

This chain connects TRBV11-2 to TRBJ2-5, with 11 bases aligning to TRBD1. The germline V gene encodes CDR1 SGHAT and CDR2 FQNNGV. J lost 5 bases, V lost 4 bases, and 3 bases had no gene match. This CDR3 spans 14 amino acids. The CDR3 DNA is TGTGCCAGCAGCTCAGGGACAGGGGGGGAGACCCAGTACTTC. This sequence encodes CASSSGTGGETQYF.

This clone occurred a few times. This sequence joins TRBV27 and TRBJ1-2, with D perhaps matching TRBD1 (6 bases). CDR3 length: 16 residues. Trimming took 6 bases from V and 0 from J, leaving 17 bases between them. Germline lookup yields CDR1 MNHEY and CDR2 SMNVEV (reference sequence). The CDR3 region has the DNA TGTGCCAGCAGCTTTATGAGGGGGGGAGCTAACTATGGCTACACCTTC. It encodes CASSFMRGGANYGYTF.

The chain joins TRBV19 to TRBJ1-5; D is perhaps TRBD1 (6 bases). The V and J ends lost 5 bases and 0 bases respectively, with 11 bases between them. The germline CDR1 and CDR2 sequences are LNHDA and SQIVND (reference sequence). The CDR3 runs 15 residues. DNA of the CDR3: TGTGCCAGTAGTTGGACAGTTTATAGCAATCAGCCCCAGCATTTT. This encodes CASSWTVYSNQPQHF. Filled out from reference TRBV19 and TRBJ1-5, the complete variable domain reads DGGITQSPKYLFRKEGQNVTLSCEQNLNHDAMYWYRQDPGQGLRLIYYSQIVNDFQKGDIAEGYSVSREKKESFPLTVTSAQKNPTAFYLCASSWTVYSNQPQHFGDGTRLSIL.

The genes are TRBV9 and TRBJ2-3; 9 positions match TRBD2. Per germline, CDR1 SGDLS and CDR2 YYNGEE. This CDR3 region has 16 residues. J gave up 1 base and V 0 bases, and 3 bases lay outside the gene matches. In nucleotides, the CDR3 is TGTGCCAGCAGCGTAGGAGTAGCGGGAGGCACAGATACGCAGTATTTT. Translated: CASSVGVAGGTDTQYF.

The chain joins TRBV2 to TRBJ2-7, with 8 nucleotides matching TRBD1. Trimming cost V 6 bases and J 2 bases; bases outside gene matches: 3. Germline V lookup: CDR1 SNHLY, CDR2 FYNNEI. CDR3 length: 13 residues. The CDR3: CASRGQVTYEQYV. The CDR3 nucleotides read TGTGCCAGCAGGGGACAGGTTACCTACGAGCAGTACGTC.

The genes are TRBV2 and TRBJ2-2, with D tentatively TRBD1 (6 bases). Germline V lookup: CDR1 SNHLY, CDR2 FYNNEI. This CDR3 contains 14 residues. The germline V and J ends were trimmed by 6 bases and 7 bases, with 15 bases remaining between them. This CDR3 is CASRAYQGHGELFF. The CDR3 nucleotides read TGTGCCAGCAGAGCTTATCAGGGGCACGGGGAGCTGTTTTTT.

The rearrangement links TRBV28 to TRBJ2-7, with TRBD2 identical over 7 bases. This CDR3 has 15 amino acids. V lost 3 bases, J lost 3 bases, and 8 bases stayed unmatched. CDR1 is MDHEN and CDR2 is SYDVKM in the germline V gene. CDR3 bases: TGTGCCAGCAGTTTGGGAGGGGCTCGACGCTACGAGCAGTACTTC. It encodes CASSLGGARRYEQYF.

CDR3 protein: CASSQGSGNTIYF. In nucleotides, the CDR3 is TGTGCCAGCAGCCAAGGGTCGGGAAACACCATATATTTT. The V call is TRBV4-2, the J call TRBJ1-3, with D hard to call. The ends were cut back, 1 base at V and 4 bases at J, with 5 bases in the middle. Germline V gene sequence: CDR1 LGHNA, CDR2 YNFKEQ. This CDR3 spans 13 amino acids.

This clone was recorded once. The rearrangement joins TRBV1 to TRBJ1-1. TRBV1 corresponds to a pseudogene. The CDR3 covers 14 residues. CDR3 nucleotide sequence: TGCACCAGCAGCCACTTGGGGATGAACACTGAAGCTTTCTTT. Protein: CTSSHLGMNTEAFF.

The chain employs TRBV18 and TRBJ2-3, with 10 bases aligning to TRBD2. The CDR3 sequence is 18 residues long. The V gene's germline CDR1 is KGHSH and CDR2 LQKENI. Trimming took 3 bases from V and 3 from J; bases not matched to a gene: 12. CDR3 DNA: TGTGCCAGCTCACCCAGGAGGACTAGCGGAGAATTTACAGATACGCAGTATTTT. Protein: CASSPRRTSGEFTDTQYF.

The chain combines TRBV14 with TRBJ2-2; D perhaps matches TRBD2 (6 bases). The CDR3 totals 15 residues. From germline, CDR1 is SGHDN and CDR2 FVKESK. Trimming stripped 1 base from V and 2 bases from J, with 8 bases between. CDR3 DNA: TGTGCCAGCAGCCAAGGGAGGGGAAACACCGGGGAGCTGTTTTTT. Protein sequence: CASSQGRGNTGELFF.

J is TRBJ2-7 and V is TRBV2; D is undetermined. Germline-derived CDR1 and CDR2 are SNHLY and FYNNEI. With 2 bases removed from V and 6 bases from J, the gap between germline ends came to 11 bases. The CDR3 has 13 amino acids. CDR3 DNA sequence: TGTGCCAGCAGTGAATCGGCTTCCGCCGAGCAGTACGTC. As protein: CASSESASAEQYV.

The CDR3 sequence is CASSYSGSEAFF. The CDR3 DNA follows: TGTGCCAGCAGTTACTCTGGGTCCGAAGCTTTCTTT. V and J are TRBV6-5 and TRBJ1-1; D uncertain. V dropped 0 bases and J dropped 8 bases, with 7 bases sitting between them. The V gene's germline CDR1 is MNHEY and CDR2 SVGAGI. CDR3 length: 12 amino acids.

This chain joins TRBV4-1 and TRBJ2-3, with 8 bases that match TRBD2. Trimming removed 4 bases from V and 3 bases from J; junction bases left unmatched: 9. The germline gives CDR1 MGHRA, CDR2 YSYEKL. CDR3 length: 16 residues. Here the CDR3 reads CASSPLTREGTDTQYF. The CDR3 region has the DNA TGCGCCAGCAGCCCCCTAACCCGGGAGGGAACAGATACGCAGTATTTT.

J is TRBJ2-5 and V is TRBV5-6; D gene uncertain. CDR1 is SGHDT and CDR2 is YYEEEE in the germline V gene. V lost 1 base to trimming and J lost 2 bases, with 9 bases between them. CDR3 length: 14 residues. As DNA, the CDR3 is TGTGCCAGCAGCTTGCCATTTCGGCAAGAGACCCAGTACTTC. It translates to CASSLPFRQETQYF.

This clone has a handful of counts. The chain has TRBV19 and TRBJ1-5; TRBD1 matches 7 bases. CDR1 LNHDA and CDR2 SQIVND come from the germline V gene (reference sequence). There are 13 residues in the CDR3. V was clipped by 5 bases and J by 6 bases; unmatched bases: 4. CDR3 DNA: TGTGCCAGTAGTCCACAGGGGACTCAGCCCCAGCATTTT. Residues: CASSPQGTQPQHF.

The rearrangement links TRBV5-1 to TRBJ2-1; tentatively, D is TRBD2 (6 bases). V was cut by 3 bases and J by 5 bases, with 15 bases left in between. Germline V CDR1 and CDR2: SGHRS, YFSETQ. The CDR3 is 15 amino acids. The CDR3 coding sequence is TGCGCCAGCAGCTATACCGGGACTTCAAACAATGAGCAGTTCTTC. It encodes CASSYTGTSNNEQFF.

This chain links TRBV28 with TRBJ2-2; a weak D match, TRBD1 (6 bases). The germline V gene has CDR1 MDHEN and CDR2 SYDVKM. V shed 8 bases and J shed 3 bases, with 16 bases lying between them. The CDR3 runs 15 residues. The CDR3 nucleotides are TGTGCCAGCTATCACCCGGCAGGGGACACCGGGGAGCTGTTTTTT. It specifies CASYHPAGDTGELFF.